The 28 T cell receptor beta chains listed next were all sequenced from one sample in a study of OX40 agonist ivuxolimab in advanced cancers. Measured with immunoSEQ multiplex PCR; TCRdb has only the in-frame clones, and not every one. This sample has over 55,000 clones, with 80% to 90% found just once. Material: CD4+ or CD8+ T cells sorted from blood, obtained in a trial of the OX40 agonist ivuxolimab. The source is an adult with an advanced solid tumor such as melanoma, head and neck, liver or kidney cancer.

CDR3 nucleotides: TGCGCCAGCAGCTTGGCCGGGGCGGGGGACTATGGCTACACCTTC. The encoded protein is CASSLAGAGDYGYTF. V is TRBV5-1 and J is TRBJ1-2; D may be TRBD1 (5 bases). The germline V gene has CDR1 SGHRS and CDR2 YFSETQ. This CDR3 contains 15 residues. Trimming removed 0 bases at V and 3 bases at J, with 12 bases between.

The chain carries TRBV15 and TRBJ2-2, with a weak D call TRBD2 (5 bases). Germline V gene lookup returns CDR1 LNHNV and CDR2 YYDKDF (reference sequence). The V and J ends lost 1 base and 2 bases respectively, with 8 bases between them. CDR3 size: 15 residues. The CDR3 here is CATSRARGNTGELFF. In DNA form, the CDR3 reads TGTGCCACCAGCAGAGCCCGGGGAAACACCGGGGAGCTGTTTTTT.

The J gene is TRBJ2-1, the V gene TRBV7-2, with D uncertain. V lost 4 bases and J 0 bases, leaving 13 bases between the germline ends. Germline loops: CDR1 SGHTA, CDR2 FQGNSA. This CDR3 is 16 amino acids long. Written as DNA, the CDR3 is TGTGCCAGCAGCTCAATCCGGCCTAGCTCCTACAATGAGCAGTTCTTC. Protein: CASSSIRPSSYNEQFF.

V is TRBV28 and J is TRBJ2-7; a possible D gene is TRBD1 (6 bases). The CDR3 is 15 amino acids. With 4 bases removed from V and 1 base from J, the gap between germline ends came to 14 bases. Per germline, CDR1 MDHEN and CDR2 SYDVKM. The DNA of the CDR3 is TGTGCCAGCAGTTCACAGGGCCCCCCGTCCTACGAGCAGTACTTC. This gives the protein CASSSQGPPSYEQYF.

Here the CDR3 reads CASSLQWTRSSYNEQFF. The CDR3 DNA follows: TGTGCCAGCAGCTTGCAGTGGACCCGAAGCTCCTACAATGAGCAGTTCTTC. V is TRBV5-4 and J is TRBJ2-1; D call uncertain. The germline V gene has CDR1 SGHNT and CDR2 YYREEE (reference sequence). V was shortened by 1 base and J by 0 bases, with 14 bases between the two germline ends. This CDR3 comprises 17 residues.

This clone has a single count. V gene TRBV5-1 combines with J gene TRBJ2-3; TRBD1 is a possible D gene (7 bases). Per germline, CDR1 SGHRS and CDR2 YFSETQ. The CDR3 loop spans 15 amino acids. The V and J ends lost 6 bases and 0 bases respectively, with 14 bases between them. The CDR3: CASTEQGTSTDTQYF. The CDR3 DNA is TGCGCCAGCACCGAACAGGGGACTAGCACAGATACGCAGTATTTT.

This clone occurred a few times. The chain uses TRBV6-1 and TRBJ1-4, with 7 bases that match TRBD1. The germline CDR1 and CDR2 sequences are MNHNS and SASEGT. There are 14 residues in the CDR3. J was trimmed by 6 bases and V by 3 bases; bases with no gene match: 4. The CDR3 DNA follows: TGTGCCAGCAGTGAGGGACAGTACCATGAAAAACTGTTTTTT. Protein: CASSEGQYHEKLFF.

V is TRBV5-4 and J is TRBJ2-1; D perhaps matches TRBD2 (5 bases). There are 15 residues in the CDR3. Trimming took off 0 bases at V and 0 bases at J, with 7 bases between the two ends. CDR1 SGHNT and CDR2 YYREEE come from the germline V gene (reference sequence). The DNA of the CDR3 is TGTGCCAGCAGCTTGGAAGGGAGCTCCTACAATGAGCAGTTCTTC. Protein sequence: CASSLEGSSYNEQFF.

The chain employs TRBV4-1 and TRBJ1-1, with 12 bases identical to TRBD1. The V and J ends lost 6 bases and 1 base, in that order; junction bases with no gene match: 6. The CDR3 consists of 16 residues. Germline CDR1 and CDR2: MGHRA and YSYEKL. The DNA for the CDR3 is TGCGCCAGCAGTCCGGGACAGGGGGCGAAGAACACTGAAGCTTTCTTT. Its translation: CASSPGQGAKNTEAFF.

This chain connects TRBV5-8 to TRBJ2-7; 10 nucleotides align to TRBD1. Unmatched junction bases numbered 6, after V lost 4 bases and J lost 5 bases. CDR1 and CDR2 (germline): SGHTS, YDEGEE. CDR3 length: 14 amino acids. CDR3: CASSVRDRGHEQYF. As DNA, the CDR3 is TGTGCCAGCAGCGTCCGGGACAGGGGCCACGAGCAGTACTTC.

The chain is built from TRBV4-3 and TRBJ1-1; a weak D match, TRBD1 (5 bases). Germline V gene lookup returns CDR1 LGHNA and CDR2 YSLEER. Trimming stripped 1 base from V and 5 bases from J, with 29 bases between. The CDR3 covers 20 residues. The CDR3 DNA reads as TGCGCCAGCAGCCAAGGTCCGGAACCCCGGGATGGGGGAATCACTACTGAAGCTTTCTTT. Its translation is CASSQGPEPRDGGITTEAFF.

The gene calls are TRBV30 and TRBJ2-1; D is undetermined. This CDR3 comprises 13 residues. Germline CDR1 is GTSNPN and CDR2 is SVGIG (reference sequence). The ends were cut back, 0 bases at V and 6 bases at J, with 9 bases in the middle. This CDR3 is CAWSVSLVNEQFF. The CDR3 coding sequence is TGTGCCTGGAGTGTATCCCTAGTCAATGAGCAGTTCTTC.

CDR3 in amino acids: CASSKHRARGNEQFF. In nucleotides, the CDR3 is TGTGCCAGCAGCAAACACCGGGCCCGAGGCAATGAGCAGTTCTTC. The J gene is TRBJ2-1, the V gene TRBV7-8; D not certain. V was shortened by 5 bases and J by 6 bases, with 17 bases between the two germline ends. This CDR3 has 15 residues. The V gene's germline CDR1 is SGHVS and CDR2 FQNEAQ.

The chain uses TRBV7-2 and TRBJ1-1; 7 bases line up with TRBD1. This CDR3 is built from 14 residues. Germline CDR1 reads SGHTA; CDR2 reads FQGNSA. J was trimmed by 7 bases and V by 2 bases; bases with no gene match: 7. The CDR3 spells CASSLKTGIVEAFF. The DNA for the CDR3 is TGTGCCAGCAGCTTAAAGACAGGGATTGTTGAAGCTTTCTTT.

This chain joins TRBV30 and TRBJ1-5; 8 nucleotides agree with TRBD1. Trimming at V came to 3 bases and at J to 3 bases, leaving 10 bases not matched to a gene. CDR1 and CDR2 (germline): GTSNPN, SVGIG (reference sequence). The CDR3 runs 16 residues. CDR3 sequence reads: CAWSGRTGRPNQPQHF. As DNA, the CDR3 is TGTGCCTGGAGCGGTAGGACAGGGCGGCCCAATCAGCCCCAGCATTTT.

The chain couples TRBV14 to TRBJ2-5; D unclear. Trimming shortened V by 0 bases and J by 1 base, and 9 bases separated the two germline ends. The CDR3 extends over 15 amino acids. Germline V gives CDR1 SGHDN, CDR2 FVKESK. CDR3 bases: TGTGCCAGCAGCCAAGACAATATCCCCCAAGAGACCCAGTACTTC. The encoded protein is CASSQDNIPQETQYF.

This clone was counted a single time. The genes are TRBV7-8 and TRBJ2-1; the D gene is possibly TRBD2 (7 bases). Germline V gives CDR1 SGHVS, CDR2 FQNEAQ. The CDR3 totals 18 residues. Trimming pared 2 bases from V and 0 bases from J, leaving 17 bases between. Here the CDR3 reads CASSLSRGGVSSYNEQFF. In DNA form, the CDR3 reads TGTGCCAGCAGCTTATCCCGAGGGGGGGTAAGCTCCTACAATGAGCAGTTCTTC.

Only one count was recorded for this clone. This rearrangement joins TRBV7-9 to TRBJ1-1; TRBD1 is a possible D gene (5 bases). V lost 2 bases, J lost 5 bases, and 15 bases lay in between. CDR1 is SEHNR, CDR2 FQNEAQ, per germline (reference sequence). CDR3 length: 15 amino acids. CDR3 sequence: CASSLNGAGRTEAFF. The DNA for the CDR3 is TGTGCCAGCAGCTTAAACGGGGCAGGGCGTACTGAAGCTTTCTTT.

For this clone: One junction end does not reproduce the germline sequence, and a read error may be involved. This sequence joins TRBV7-2 and TRBJ2-7; 11 bases are a match to TRBD2. The germline V gene encodes CDR1 SGHTA and CDR2 FQGNSA. This CDR3 has 12 residues. The CDR3 sequence is CASSPGTSGPYF. CDR3 coding DNA: TGTGCCAGCAGCCCTGGGACTAGCGGCCCTTATTTC.

The chain couples TRBV7-9 to TRBJ1-2; D is possibly TRBD1 (5 bases). Per germline, CDR1 SEHNR and CDR2 FQNEAQ (reference sequence). V lost 6 bases and J 1 base, leaving 12 bases between the germline ends. The CDR3 totals 14 residues. This CDR3 is CASSSSGVNYGYTF. The CDR3 DNA reads as TGTGCCAGCAGTAGTTCGGGGGTTAACTATGGCTACACCTTC.

The CDR3 here is CASRLQGVDNQPQHF. The CDR3 nucleotides read TGTGCCAGTAGGCTACAGGGGGTTGACAATCAGCCCCAGCATTTT. This chain links TRBV19 with TRBJ1-5; 8 nucleotides agree with TRBD1. V dropped 6 bases and J dropped 3; count of bases not matched to a gene: 7. The CDR3 has 15 residues. Germline V gene lookup returns CDR1 LNHDA and CDR2 SQIVND (reference sequence).

This chain joins TRBV2 and TRBJ1-5, with TRBD1 identical over 7 bases. In germline, CDR1 is SNHLY, CDR2 FYNNEI. V gave up 4 bases and J gave up 0 bases; unmatched junction bases: 6. This CDR3 spans 16 amino acids. CDR3: CASSGRGWDSNQPQHF. For the CDR3, the DNA is TGTGCCAGCAGTGGCAGGGGGTGGGATAGCAATCAGCCCCAGCATTTT.

The rearrangement joins TRBV19 to TRBJ2-3; D is uncertain. V was shortened by 3 bases and J by 1 base, with 11 bases between the two germline ends. The CDR3 loop spans 15 amino acids. CDR1 is LNHDA and CDR2 is SQIVND in the germline V gene (reference sequence). The CDR3 loop reads CASSMGYPGTDTQYF. Here the CDR3 DNA reads TGTGCCAGTAGTATGGGGTATCCAGGCACAGATACGCAGTATTTT. The entire variable domain, with the rest obtained from reference TRBV19 and TRBJ2-3, is as follows: DGGITQSPKYLFRKEGQNVTLSCEQNLNHDAMYWYRQDPGQGLRLIYYSQIVNDFQKGDIAEGYSVSREKKESFPLTVTSAQKNPTAFYLCASSMGYPGTDTQYFGPGTRLTVL.

This clone was detected only once. The rearrangement joins TRBV7-6 to TRBJ2-1; D remains unclear. CDR1 is SGHVS, CDR2 FNYEAQ, per germline. Trimming cost V 3 bases and J 6 bases, with 18 bases left between them. The CDR3 runs 16 residues. Written as DNA, the CDR3 is TGTGCCAGCAGCTTTCTAGACGCGACCACTCTCAATGAGCAGTTCTTC. It specifies CASSFLDATTLNEQFF.

The V call is TRBV30, the J call TRBJ2-5, with TRBD1 matching over 9 bases. Germline trimming cut 8 bases from V and 1 base from J; bases unmatched to any gene: 5. The CDR3 runs to 13 residues. Per germline, CDR1 GTSNPN and CDR2 SVGIG (reference sequence). The CDR3 bases are TGTGCCGGGAAGACAGGGGGCCAAGAGACCCAGTACTTC. It specifies CAGKTGGQETQYF.

This clone was detected only a few times. The rearrangement uses TRBV5-4 and TRBJ2-7, with D perhaps matching TRBD1 or TRBD2 (5 bases each). CDR1 is SGHNT, CDR2 YYREEE, per germline (reference sequence). The CDR3 is 13 residues long. The V end lost 5 bases, the J end lost 3 bases, and 12 bases lay between the germline ends. CDR3 amino acids: CASSRDLNYEQYF. In DNA, the CDR3 is TGTGCCAGCAGTCGGGACCTCAACTACGAGCAGTACTTC.

V is TRBV7-2 and J is TRBJ2-3, with D perhaps matching TRBD2 (5 bases). The CDR3 is made up of 14 amino acids. Between the trimmed V and J ends, which lost 6 bases and 2 bases, there was a span of 12 bases. The germline CDR1 and CDR2 sequences are SGHTA and FQGNSA. CDR3 sequence: CASSPSRATDTQYF. CDR3 DNA sequence: TGTGCCAGCAGTCCCTCGCGGGCCACAGATACGCAGTATTTT.

V usage is TRBV10-3 and J usage is TRBJ2-1; D possibly corresponds to TRBD2 (6 bases). V shed 2 bases and J shed 4 bases, with 9 bases lying between them. The CDR3 is made up of 14 amino acids. Looked up from germline, CDR1 is ENHRY and CDR2 is SYGVKD. CDR3 amino acids: CAISETSSYNEQFF. CDR3 bases: TGTGCCATCAGTGAGACTAGCTCGTACAATGAGCAGTTCTTC.